The table lists the clone carrying this T cell receptor beta chain with a few counts. The antigen is undetermined. These data are taken from a study of cytomegalovirus exposure and HLA in healthy donors. Study outcomes and limitations: A later analysis revealed that TCR association rates differed between HLA loci, peaking at DRB1 and bottoming out at HLA-C. V- and J-gene trimming in TCR beta was tied to a missense DCLRE1C variant by an analysis performed later.

The primer mix had 60 Vbeta and 13 Jbeta primers. Assay used: immunoSEQ multiplex PCR; TCRdb lists only in-frame clones, some missing. The data show 100,000 to 120,000 clones, nearly 80% seen once. V shed 2 bases, J shed 2 bases, and the junction held 8 bases outside the gene matches. The CDR3 length is 16 residues. Germline CDR1 SGDLS, CDR2 YYNGEE. Healthy individuals who donated bone marrow served as the donors. This TCR derives from a woman aged 25 to 39 in good health and CMV-seronegative. The rearrangement joins TRBV9 to TRBJ2-3; TRBD2 agrees at 7 bases. Sequenced material: PBMCs. The CDR3 reads CASSVMAGAPTDTQYF. The CDR3, as DNA: TGTGCCAGCAGCGTGATGGCGGGAGCACCCACAGATACGCAGTATTTT.